This TCR beta chain was profiled in a study of T cell changes during pregnancy in multiple sclerosis. The CDR3 consists of 11 residues. The V and J ends lost 5 bases and 8 bases respectively, with 6 bases between them. In germline, CDR1 is SNHLY, CDR2 FYNNEI. Some clones are missing from TCRdb's copy, which holds only in-frame ones; the method was immunoSEQ multiplex PCR. The profile covers 70,000 to 100,000 clones, with 93% appearing a single time and 1.3% to 1.5% taken by the ten largest. This clone occurred a few times. This sample comprised peripheral blood, obtained in the third trimester of pregnancy. This clonotype originated in a female donor in good health, enrolled as a control in a pregnancy study. V gene TRBV2 combines with J gene TRBJ2-2; D is ambiguous. CDR3 amino acids: CASSSRGELFF. The CDR3 DNA reads as TGTGCCAGCAGTTCGAGGGGGGAGCTGTTTTTT.